This T cell receptor beta chain was captured in a study of patients and donors after allogeneic stem cell transplantation (dated by TCRdb to 2019 to 2021). Taken from cysteine to phenylalanine, the CDR3 has 14 residues. The DNA shown is the 42-base CDR3, in frame from base 1. The junction carries 10 bases between V and J, which are trimmed by 2 bases and 2 bases respectively. The germline V gene gives CDR1 as MNHEY and CDR2 as SVGAGI. Comment on this clonotype: What antigen it recognizes has not been identified. No quality values exist for individual bases; no much larger clone is one base distant.

The method was RT-PCR. This sample was sequenced with a NextSeq 550. The raw public data were reprocessed by TCRdb itself: fastp quality trimming at Q25, MiXCR clonotype calling, in-frame beta chains only. Each entry merges the rows of one CDR3 protein and shows their most common DNA and genes. Recorded for this sample are some 200,000 distinct CDR3 sequences; around two fifths of them occurred a single time. Of the sample, about 30% falls within the top ten clones. The chain employs TRBV6-5 and TRBJ2-7, with no confidently assigned D gene. This sequence originates from a human donor who was either an allogeneic HSCT recipient or a stem cell or donor lymphocyte infusion donor (not recorded which). It is not recorded whose cells these are; they may come from a transplant donor. The sample was blood, either unsorted or a sorted T cell fraction (not recorded which). The DNA sequence is TGTGCCAGCAGTTACCACACGCAGGCCTACGAGCAGTACTTC. This translates into CASSYHTQAYEQYF.